This T cell receptor (beta chain) appears in the sequencing data of a study of cytomegalovirus exposure and HLA in healthy donors. Study at large: Counted in an early data release were about 85 million unique TCRs from HLA-typed donors. Ancestry clustering placed 70% to 90% of some 400 genotyped donors in the Caucasian-associated cluster. General study points: Later work found that TCR association rates differed between HLA loci; DRB1 had the most and HLA-C the fewest. In the analysis, some V segments, TRBV6-2 and TRBV6-3 included, were excluded as indistinguishable.

About this clone itself: Antigen unknown.

This CDR3 spans 13 amino acids. Germline V gene sequence: CDR1 MNHEY, CDR2 SVGAGI. The ends were cut back, 11 bases at V and 0 bases at J, with 13 bases in the middle. PCR primers comprised 60 Vbeta and 13 Jbeta primers. This table comes from immunoSEQ multiplex PCR, and its TCRdb copy is limited to in-frame clones, with some not included. There are 180,000 or so clones in the sample; about 69% occur only once, and over 2% lies in the top ten. The chain employs TRBV6-5 and TRBJ2-5; D is unresolved. Sequences were obtained from PBMCs. The sequence came from a human donor in good health. The CDR3 loop reads CALTTRYQETQYF. The CDR3, as DNA: TGTGCCTTAACGACGAGGTACCAAGAGACCCAGTACTTC.